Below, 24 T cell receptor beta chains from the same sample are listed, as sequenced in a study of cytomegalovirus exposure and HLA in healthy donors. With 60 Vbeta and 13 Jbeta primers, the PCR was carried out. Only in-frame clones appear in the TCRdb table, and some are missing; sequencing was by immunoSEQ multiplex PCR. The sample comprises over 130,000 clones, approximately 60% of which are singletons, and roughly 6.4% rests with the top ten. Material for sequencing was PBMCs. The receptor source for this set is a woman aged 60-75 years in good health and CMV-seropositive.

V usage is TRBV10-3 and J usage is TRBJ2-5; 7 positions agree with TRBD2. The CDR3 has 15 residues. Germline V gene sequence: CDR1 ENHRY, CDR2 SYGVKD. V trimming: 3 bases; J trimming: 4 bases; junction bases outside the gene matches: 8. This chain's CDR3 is CAISDEVGGRETQYF. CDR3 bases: TGTGCCATCAGTGACGAGGTGGGAGGGAGAGAGACCCAGTACTTC.

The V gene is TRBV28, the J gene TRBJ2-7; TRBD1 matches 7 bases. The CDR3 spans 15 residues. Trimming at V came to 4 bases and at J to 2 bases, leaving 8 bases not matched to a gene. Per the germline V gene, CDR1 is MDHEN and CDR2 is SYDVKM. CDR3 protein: CASSSPGQATYEQYF. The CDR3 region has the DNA TGTGCCAGCAGTTCCCCAGGACAGGCGACCTACGAGCAGTACTTC.

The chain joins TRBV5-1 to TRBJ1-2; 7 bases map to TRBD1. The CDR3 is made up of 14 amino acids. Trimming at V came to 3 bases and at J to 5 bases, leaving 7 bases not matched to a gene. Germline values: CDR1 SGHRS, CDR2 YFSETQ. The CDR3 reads CASSSGGVLYGYTF. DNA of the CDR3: TGCGCCAGCAGCTCAGGGGGTGTTCTTTATGGCTACACCTTC.

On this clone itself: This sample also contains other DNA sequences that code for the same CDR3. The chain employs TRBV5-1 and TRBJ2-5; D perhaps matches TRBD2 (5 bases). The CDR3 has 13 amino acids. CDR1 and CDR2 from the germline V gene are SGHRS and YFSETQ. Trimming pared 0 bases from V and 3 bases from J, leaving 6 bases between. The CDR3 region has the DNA TGCGCCAGCAGCTTGGTCGGGGAAGAGACCCAGTACTTC. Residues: CASSLVGEETQYF.

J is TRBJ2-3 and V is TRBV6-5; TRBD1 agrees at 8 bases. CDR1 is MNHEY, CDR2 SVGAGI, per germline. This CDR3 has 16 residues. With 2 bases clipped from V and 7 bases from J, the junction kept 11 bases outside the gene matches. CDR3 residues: CASSYSGRGPLYTQYF. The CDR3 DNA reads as TGTGCCAGCAGTTACAGTGGCAGGGGGCCTCTTTATACGCAGTATTTT.

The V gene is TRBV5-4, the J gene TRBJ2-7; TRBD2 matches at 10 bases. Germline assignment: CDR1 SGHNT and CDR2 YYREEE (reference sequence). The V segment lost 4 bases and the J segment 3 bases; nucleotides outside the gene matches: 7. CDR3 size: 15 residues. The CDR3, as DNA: TGTGCCAGCAGCCTACTAGCGGGGCAACACTACGAGCAGTACTTC. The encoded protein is CASSLLAGQHYEQYF.

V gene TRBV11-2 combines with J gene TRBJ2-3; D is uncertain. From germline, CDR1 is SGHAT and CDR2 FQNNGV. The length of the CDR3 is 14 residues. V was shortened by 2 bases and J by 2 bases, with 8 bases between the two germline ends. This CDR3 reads CASSLNGNTDTQYF. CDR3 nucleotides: TGTGCCAGCAGCTTAAACGGTAACACAGATACGCAGTATTTT.

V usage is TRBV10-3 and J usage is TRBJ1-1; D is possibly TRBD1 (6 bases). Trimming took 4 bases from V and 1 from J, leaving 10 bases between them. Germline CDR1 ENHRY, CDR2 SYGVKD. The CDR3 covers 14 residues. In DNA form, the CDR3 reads TGTGCCATCAGTGGGGGACAACCGAACACTGAAGCTTTCTTT. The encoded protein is CAISGGQPNTEAFF.

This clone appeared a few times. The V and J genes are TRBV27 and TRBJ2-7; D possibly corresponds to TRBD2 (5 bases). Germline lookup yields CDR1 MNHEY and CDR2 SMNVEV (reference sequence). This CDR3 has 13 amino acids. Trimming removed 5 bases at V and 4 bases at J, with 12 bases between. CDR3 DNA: TGTGCCAGCAGTACGGGATCTCTTTACGAGCAGTACTTC. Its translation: CASSTGSLYEQYF.

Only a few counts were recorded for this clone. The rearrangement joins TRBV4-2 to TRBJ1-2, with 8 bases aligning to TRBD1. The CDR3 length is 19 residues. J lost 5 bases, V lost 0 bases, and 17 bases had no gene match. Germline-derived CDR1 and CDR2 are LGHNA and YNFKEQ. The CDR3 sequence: CASSQDPGTGGGPQYGYTF. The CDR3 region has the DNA TGTGCCAGCAGCCAAGATCCGGGGACAGGAGGGGGGCCACAATATGGCTACACCTTC.

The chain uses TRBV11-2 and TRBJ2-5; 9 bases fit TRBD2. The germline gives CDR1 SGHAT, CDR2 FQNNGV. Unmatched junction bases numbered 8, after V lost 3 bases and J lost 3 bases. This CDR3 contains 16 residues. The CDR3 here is CASSFNAGGSKETQYF. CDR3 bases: TGTGCCAGCAGCTTCAATGCGGGAGGGAGTAAAGAGACCCAGTACTTC. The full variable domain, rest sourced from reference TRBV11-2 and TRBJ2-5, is EAGVAQSPRYKIIEKRQSVAFWCNPISGHATLYWYQQILGQGPKLLIQFQNNGVVDDSQLPKDRFSAERLKGVDSTLKIQPAKLEDSAVYLCASSFNAGGSKETQYFGPGTRLLVL.

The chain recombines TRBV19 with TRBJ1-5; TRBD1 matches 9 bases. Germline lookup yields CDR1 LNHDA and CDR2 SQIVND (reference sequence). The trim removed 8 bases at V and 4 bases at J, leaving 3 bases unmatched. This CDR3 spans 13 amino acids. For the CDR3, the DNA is TGTGCCAGTGGTGGGACAGGGAATCAGCCCCAGCATTTT. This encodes CASGGTGNQPQHF.

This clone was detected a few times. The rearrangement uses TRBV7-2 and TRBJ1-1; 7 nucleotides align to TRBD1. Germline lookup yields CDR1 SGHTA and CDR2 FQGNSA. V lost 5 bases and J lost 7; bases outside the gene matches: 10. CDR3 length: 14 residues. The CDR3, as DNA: TGTGCCAGCAGCGTTCCCCAGGGGGGTAATGAAGCTTTCTTT. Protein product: CASSVPQGGNEAFF.

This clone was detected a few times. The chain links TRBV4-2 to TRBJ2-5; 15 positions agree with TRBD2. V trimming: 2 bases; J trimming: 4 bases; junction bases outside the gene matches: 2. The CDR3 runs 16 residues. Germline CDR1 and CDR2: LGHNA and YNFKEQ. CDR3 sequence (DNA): TGTGCCAGCAGCCAATTGGGACTAGCGGGAGGAGAGACCCAGTACTTC. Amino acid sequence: CASSQLGLAGGETQYF.

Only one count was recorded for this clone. The CDR3 loop is CASSPQRLTSYEQYF. Here the CDR3 DNA reads TGTGCCAGCAGCCCCCAGAGACTCACCTCCTACGAGCAGTACTTC. This chain connects TRBV7-8 to TRBJ2-7; D call uncertain. Germline-derived CDR1 and CDR2 are SGHVS and FQNEAQ. V was trimmed by 5 bases and J by 0 bases, leaving 14 bases between them. The length of the CDR3 is 15 residues.

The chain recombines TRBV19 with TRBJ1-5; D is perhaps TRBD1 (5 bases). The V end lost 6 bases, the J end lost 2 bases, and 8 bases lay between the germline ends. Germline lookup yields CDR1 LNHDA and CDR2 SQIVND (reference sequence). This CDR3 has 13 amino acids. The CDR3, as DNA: TGTGCCAGTAGCGACAGCCGCAATCAGCCCCAGCATTTT. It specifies CASSDSRNQPQHF.

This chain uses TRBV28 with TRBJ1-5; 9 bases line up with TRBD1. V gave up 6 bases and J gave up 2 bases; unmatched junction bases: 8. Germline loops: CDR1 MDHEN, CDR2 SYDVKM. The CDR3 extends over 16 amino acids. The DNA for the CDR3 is TGTGCCAGCAGCCCCGGGACAGGGTATGGCAATCAGCCCCAGCATTTT. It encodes CASSPGTGYGNQPQHF.

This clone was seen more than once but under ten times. CDR3: CASSYGLSYNEQFF. In DNA, the CDR3 is TGTGCCAGCAGTTATGGGCTTTCCTACAATGAGCAGTTCTTC. The chain has TRBV2 and TRBJ2-1; D is uncertain. Germline CDR1 SNHLY, CDR2 FYNNEI. The V gene lost 5 bases and the J gene lost 1 base, with 9 bases spanning the gap. The length of the CDR3 is 14 residues.

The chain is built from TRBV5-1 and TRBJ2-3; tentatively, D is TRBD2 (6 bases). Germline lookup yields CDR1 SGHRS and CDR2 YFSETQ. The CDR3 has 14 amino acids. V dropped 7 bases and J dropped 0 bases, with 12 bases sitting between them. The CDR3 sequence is CASVSGTSTDTQYF. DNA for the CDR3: TGCGCCAGCGTTAGCGGAACTAGCACAGATACGCAGTATTTT.

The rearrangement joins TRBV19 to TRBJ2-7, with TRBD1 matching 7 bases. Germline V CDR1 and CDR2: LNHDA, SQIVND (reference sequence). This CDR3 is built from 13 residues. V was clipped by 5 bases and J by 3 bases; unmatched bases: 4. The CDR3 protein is CASSPYRGYEQYF. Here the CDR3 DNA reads TGTGCCAGTAGTCCATACAGGGGCTACGAGCAGTACTTC. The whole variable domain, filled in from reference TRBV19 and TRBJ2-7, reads DGGITQSPKYLFRKEGQNVTLSCEQNLNHDAMYWYRQDPGQGLRLIYYSQIVNDFQKGDIAEGYSVSREKKESFPLTVTSAQKNPTAFYLCASSPYRGYEQYFGPGTRLTVT.

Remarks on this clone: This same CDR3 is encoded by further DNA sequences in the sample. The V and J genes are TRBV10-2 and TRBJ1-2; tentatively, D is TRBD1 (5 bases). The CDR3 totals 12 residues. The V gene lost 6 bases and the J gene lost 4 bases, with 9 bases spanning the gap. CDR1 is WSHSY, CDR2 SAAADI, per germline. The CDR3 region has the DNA TGCGCCAGCAGGACAGATTCCTATGGCTACACCTTC. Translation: CASRTDSYGYTF.

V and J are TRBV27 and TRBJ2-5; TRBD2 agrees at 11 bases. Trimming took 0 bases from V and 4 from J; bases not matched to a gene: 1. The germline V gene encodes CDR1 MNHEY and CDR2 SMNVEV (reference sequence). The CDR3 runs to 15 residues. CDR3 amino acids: CASSLSSGRVETQYF. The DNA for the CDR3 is TGTGCCAGCAGTTTATCTAGCGGGAGGGTAGAGACCCAGTACTTC.

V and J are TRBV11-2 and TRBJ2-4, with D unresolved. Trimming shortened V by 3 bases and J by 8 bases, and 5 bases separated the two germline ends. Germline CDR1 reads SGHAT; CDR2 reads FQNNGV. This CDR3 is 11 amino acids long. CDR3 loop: CASSLRDIQYF. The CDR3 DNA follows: TGTGCCAGCAGCTTGAGAGACATTCAGTACTTC.

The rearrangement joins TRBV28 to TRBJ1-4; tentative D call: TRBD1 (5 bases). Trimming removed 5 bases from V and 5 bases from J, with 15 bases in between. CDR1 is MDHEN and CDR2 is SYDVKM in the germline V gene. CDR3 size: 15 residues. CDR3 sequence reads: CASSLRGLTNEKLFF. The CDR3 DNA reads TGTGCCAGCAGTCTTAGGGGACTGACGAATGAAAAACTGTTTTTT.